This entry lists 17 T cell receptor beta chains sequenced from one sample in a study of blood T cell repertoires in COVID-19. The method was immunoSEQ multiplex PCR; TCRdb's version includes in-frame clones alone and lacks a portion of them. The sample holds 200,000 to 250,000 clones, roughly 85% seen once. Material for sequencing was PBMCs or T cells enriched from blood (not recorded which). All receptors come from a woman between 35 and 50 years old with acute COVID-19.

The J gene is TRBJ1-3, the V gene TRBV6-5; D is unclear. V gave up 0 bases and J gave up 6 bases, with 6 bases separating them. The CDR3 totals 13 residues. Germline V CDR1 and CDR2: MNHEY, SVGAGI. CDR3 residues: CASSYSSENTIYF. For the CDR3, the DNA is TGTGCCAGCAGTTACTCGAGCGAAAACACCATATATTTT.

V usage is TRBV9 and J usage is TRBJ1-2; 9 bases line up with TRBD1. Germline V gives CDR1 SGDLS, CDR2 YYNGEE. The CDR3 length is 13 residues. V was pared by 5 bases and J by 8 bases, with 7 bases of the junction left unmatched. For the CDR3, the DNA is TGTGCCAGCAGTCATACAGGGGGCCAAGGCTACACCTTC. This encodes CASSHTGGQGYTF.

J is TRBJ2-1 and V is TRBV24-1; weak D call: TRBD1 (6 bases). CDR1 KGHDR and CDR2 SFDVKD come from the germline V gene. V was pared by 3 bases and J by 5 bases, with 19 bases between. The length of the CDR3 is 17 residues. The CDR3 coding sequence is TGTGCCACCAGTGATCGCCCGCGACCGCAGGGGAACAATGAGCAGTTCTTC. Translating it yields CATSDRPRPQGNNEQFF.

The V gene is TRBV5-1, the J gene TRBJ2-3, with 8 bases lining up with TRBD2. This CDR3 is 14 amino acids long. V shed 4 bases, J shed 3 bases, and the junction held 4 bases outside the gene matches. Per the germline V gene, CDR1 is SGHRS and CDR2 is YFSETQ. CDR3 protein: CASSEGGGTDTQYF. The DNA for the CDR3 is TGCGCCAGCAGCGAGGGCGGGGGGACAGATACGCAGTATTTT.

The V and J genes are TRBV13 and TRBJ2-3; the D is unclear. The CDR3 covers 12 residues. Germline CDR1 is PRHDT and CDR2 is FYEKMQ (reference sequence). V was trimmed by 5 bases and J by 4 bases, leaving 7 bases between them. As DNA, the CDR3 is TGTGCCAGCAGCGCACTACCAGATACGCAGTATTTT. Encoded protein: CASSALPDTQYF.

The gene calls are TRBV7-2 and TRBJ1-5, with TRBD1 matching over 8 bases. Germline lookup yields CDR1 SGHTA and CDR2 FQGNSA. V dropped 5 bases and J dropped 7; count of bases not matched to a gene: 10. This CDR3 contains 15 residues. This CDR3 is CASSPLSGGMQPQHF. CDR3 DNA: TGTGCCAGCAGCCCCCTGTCAGGGGGCATGCAGCCCCAGCATTTT.

The V and J genes are TRBV12-3 or TRBV12-4 and TRBJ1-2, with D unresolved. V was pared by 5 bases and J by 4 bases, with 8 bases between. This CDR3 is built from 12 residues. CDR3 DNA: TGTGCCAGCAGTCAGTCAATCTATGGCTACACCTTC. Translated, it gives CASSQSIYGYTF.

The V and J genes are TRBV5-1 and TRBJ1-4; 9 bases fit TRBD1. CDR3 length equals 15 residues. Losses at the gene ends were 3 bases for V and 6 bases for J; bases not matched to a gene: 6. Germline V gives CDR1 SGHRS, CDR2 YFSETQ. The CDR3 loop is CASSSQGARDEKLFF. As DNA, the CDR3 is TGCGCCAGCAGCTCACAGGGGGCGAGGGATGAAAAACTGTTTTTT.

The J gene is TRBJ2-1, the V gene TRBV7-3; D is unresolved. The germline CDR1 and CDR2 sequences are SGHTA and FQGTGA. CDR3 length: 13 residues. V lost 5 bases to trimming and J lost 6 bases, with 11 bases between them. DNA for the CDR3: TGTGCCAGCAGCCCCCCCGGCGGCAATGAGCAGTTCTTC. Residues: CASSPPGGNEQFF.

The V gene is TRBV5-1, the J gene TRBJ1-2; 7 bases fit TRBD1. V dropped 4 bases and J dropped 7; count of bases not matched to a gene: 4. The germline V gene encodes CDR1 SGHRS and CDR2 YFSETQ. The CDR3 contains 12 residues. CDR3 residues: CASSLDRIGYTF. CDR3 in DNA: TGCGCCAGCAGCCTGGACAGGATTGGCTACACCTTC. Full variable domain (outside the CDR3, taken from reference TRBV5-1 and TRBJ1-2): KAGVTQTPRYLIKTRGQQVTLSCSPISGHRSVSWYQQTPGQGLQFLFEYFSETQRNKGNFPGRFSGRQFSNSRSEMNVSTLELGDSALYLCASSLDRIGYTFGSGTRLTVV.

The table lists this clone with a count of one. The chain carries TRBV19 and TRBJ1-3, with D perhaps matching TRBD1 (5 bases). The germline V gene encodes CDR1 LNHDA and CDR2 SQIVND (reference sequence). The CDR3 loop spans 14 amino acids. The ends were cut back, 3 bases at V and 5 bases at J, with 11 bases in the middle. The CDR3 here is CASSIGQGRNTIYF. The CDR3 bases are TGTGCCAGTAGTATTGGTCAGGGCAGAAACACCATATATTTT.

The chain links TRBV12-5 to TRBJ2-1; maybe TRBD1 (5 bases). This CDR3 has 16 amino acids. V lost 2 bases and J 3 bases, leaving 14 bases between the germline ends. Germline V gene lookup returns CDR1 LGHNT and CDR2 FRNRAP. In nucleotides, the CDR3 is TGTGCTAGTGGTTTGTTCCGGGCAGGGTACTACAATGAGCAGTTCTTC. It translates to CASGLFRAGYYNEQFF.

This chain uses TRBV15 with TRBJ2-5; D is perhaps TRBD1 (7 bases). Trimming took 10 bases from V and 6 from J, leaving 18 bases between them. This CDR3 spans 13 amino acids. Germline V gene sequence: CDR1 LNHNV, CDR2 YYDKDF (reference sequence). The CDR3 coding sequence is TGTGCCAGTCACCGCCAGGGGGGAAAGACCCAGTACTTC. This encodes CASHRQGGKTQYF.

This clone was detected only once. This sequence joins TRBV5-1 and TRBJ1-1, with D maybe TRBD1 (6 bases). The germline CDR1 and CDR2 sequences are SGHRS and YFSETQ. This CDR3 has 16 residues. The ends were cut back, 2 bases at V and 5 bases at J, with 19 bases in the middle. CDR3 amino acids: CASSLGKGGGRTEAFF. The CDR3 bases are TGCGCCAGCAGCTTAGGAAAAGGGGGAGGGAGGACTGAAGCTTTCTTT.

The chain links TRBV5-6 to TRBJ1-2; D is unclear. The CDR3 loop spans 16 amino acids. V was pared by 0 bases and J by 1 base, with 13 bases between. Looked up from germline, CDR1 is SGHDT and CDR2 is YYEEEE. CDR3: CASSLAGDLNNYGYTF. CDR3 bases: TGTGCCAGCAGCTTGGCCGGGGATCTGAATAACTATGGCTACACCTTC.

V is TRBV4-2 and J is TRBJ2-7; D not resolved. V lost 3 bases and J 2 bases, leaving 5 bases between the germline ends. This CDR3 is 12 amino acids long. Germline-derived CDR1 and CDR2 are LGHNA and YNFKEQ. CDR3 region: CASSQGTYEQYF. The DNA for the CDR3 is TGTGCCAGCAGCCAGGGCACCTACGAGCAGTACTTC.

This chain links TRBV5-5 with TRBJ1-2, with D unclear. In germline, CDR1 is SGHKS, CDR2 YYEKEE (reference sequence). The CDR3 is 17 residues long. V was trimmed by 1 base and J by 1 base, leaving 17 bases between them. CDR3 region: CASSLQAYPPYNYGYTF. The CDR3 nucleotides are TGTGCCAGCAGCTTGCAAGCCTACCCCCCCTATAACTATGGCTACACCTTC.